The clone carrying this TCR beta chain showed up many times. Its antigen remains unknown. The data are from a study of T cells after yellow fever vaccination. Study-wide results and limits: Boosting was followed by the reappearance of most primary-vaccination clones (around 96% CD4, 85% to 90% CD8).

V lost 2 bases to trimming and J lost 10 bases; unmatched junction nucleotides: 5. Germline CDR1 reads SGHTA; CDR2 reads FQGNSA. The CDR3 loop spans 14 amino acids. TCRdb re-called the 5' RACE reads through MiXCR, storing one row per CDR3 protein. In the table there are roughly 340,000 distinct CDR3 sequences, 3.5% to 4.5% of which are singletons. The gene calls are TRBV7-2 and TRBJ2-5; TRBD2 agrees at 12 bases. This sample comprised PBMCs, obtained 5 days after the yellow fever booster vaccination. The receptor was isolated from a man between 18 and 29 years old who received the YFV17D yellow fever vaccine. The CDR3 nucleotides read TGTGCCAGCAGCTTACGGGCTAGCGGGGGGGGCCAGTACTTC. It codes for CASSLRASGGGQYF.